This T cell receptor beta chain was found in a study of OX40 agonist ivuxolimab in advanced cancers. Sequenced by immunoSEQ multiplex PCR; TCRdb stores in-frame clones only, minus some. The sample yields about 45,000 clones, more than 80% seen once. This CDR3 has 15 amino acids. The J segment lost 1 base and the V segment lost 1 base, leaving 2 bases of the junction unmatched. From germline, CDR1 is MGHRA and CDR2 YSYEKL. Study-wide results and limits: Within 6 weeks, CD4+ and CD8+ blood T cells expanded clonally at 0.1 to 3.0 mg/kg.

With respect to this clone: Antigen: not known. The same CDR3 can be traced to other DNA sequences in this sample.

The receptor comes from an adult with an advanced solid tumor such as melanoma, head and neck, liver or kidney cancer. This sample comprised CD4+ or CD8+ T cells sorted from blood, obtained in a trial of the OX40 agonist ivuxolimab. The gene calls are TRBV4-1 and TRBJ2-7; TRBD2 aligns across 9 bases. For the CDR3, the DNA is TGCGCCAGCAGCCAAGTAACTAGCGGGTCCTACGAGCAGTACTTC. Its protein product is CASSQVTSGSYEQYF.